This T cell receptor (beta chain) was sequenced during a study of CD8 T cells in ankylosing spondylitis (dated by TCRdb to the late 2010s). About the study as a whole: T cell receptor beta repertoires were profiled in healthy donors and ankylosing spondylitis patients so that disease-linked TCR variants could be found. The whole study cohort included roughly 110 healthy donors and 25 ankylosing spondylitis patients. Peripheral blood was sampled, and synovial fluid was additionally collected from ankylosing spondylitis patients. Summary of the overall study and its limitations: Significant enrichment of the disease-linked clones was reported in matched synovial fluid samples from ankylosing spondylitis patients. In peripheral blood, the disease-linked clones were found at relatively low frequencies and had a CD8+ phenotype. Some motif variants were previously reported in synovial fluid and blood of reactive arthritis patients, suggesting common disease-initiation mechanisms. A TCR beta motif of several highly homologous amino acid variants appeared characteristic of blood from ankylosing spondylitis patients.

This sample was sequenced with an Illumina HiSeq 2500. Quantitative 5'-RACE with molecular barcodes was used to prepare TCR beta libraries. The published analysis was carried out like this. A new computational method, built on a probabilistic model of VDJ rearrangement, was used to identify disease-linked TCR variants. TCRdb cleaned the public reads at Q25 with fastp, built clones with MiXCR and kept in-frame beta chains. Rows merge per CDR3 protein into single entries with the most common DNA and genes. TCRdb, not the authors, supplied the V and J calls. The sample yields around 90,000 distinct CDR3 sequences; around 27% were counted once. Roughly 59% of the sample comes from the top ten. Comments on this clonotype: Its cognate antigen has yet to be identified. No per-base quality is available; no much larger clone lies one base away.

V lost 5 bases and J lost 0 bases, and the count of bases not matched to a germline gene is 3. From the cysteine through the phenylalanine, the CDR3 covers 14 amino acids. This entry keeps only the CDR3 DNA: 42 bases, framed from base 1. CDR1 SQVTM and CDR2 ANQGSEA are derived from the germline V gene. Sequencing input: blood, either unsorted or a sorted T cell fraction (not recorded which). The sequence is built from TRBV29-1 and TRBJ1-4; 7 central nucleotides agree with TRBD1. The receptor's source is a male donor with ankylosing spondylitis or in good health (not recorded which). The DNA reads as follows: TGCAGCGTTAAGGGGGCCGCAACTAATGAAAAACTGTTTTTT. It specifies CSVKGAATNEKLFF.